What follows are 8 T cell receptor beta chains derived from one specimen sequenced in a study of blood T cell repertoires in COVID-19. TCRdb's copy holds only in-frame clones and misses some; the assay was immunoSEQ multiplex PCR. Of fewer than 350,000 clones in the sample, 90% were seen once. Sequencing was performed on PBMCs or T cells enriched from blood (not recorded which). The receptors shown here come from a woman aged 18-29 years with acute COVID-19.

The rearrangement links TRBV11-2 to TRBJ1-1, with D possibly TRBD1 on 6 matching bases. V gave up 1 base and J gave up 2 bases, with 14 bases separating them. Germline CDR1 and CDR2: SGHAT and FQNNGV. The CDR3 sequence is 16 residues long. This CDR3 reads CASSLVETGVNTEAFF. The CDR3 DNA follows: TGTGCCAGCAGCTTAGTAGAGACAGGTGTTAACACTGAAGCTTTCTTT. Full variable domain (missing parts from reference TRBV11-2 and TRBJ1-1): EAGVAQSPRYKIIEKRQSVAFWCNPISGHATLYWYQQILGQGPKLLIQFQNNGVVDDSQLPKDRFSAERLKGVDSTLKIQPAKLEDSAVYLCASSLVETGVNTEAFFGQGTRLTVV.

This chain joins TRBV23-1 and TRBJ1-3; TRBD1 aligns across 8 bases. TRBV23-1 is placed among ORFs of uncertain function. J was trimmed by 8 bases and V by 6 bases; bases with no gene match: 15. The CDR3 runs to 16 residues. In nucleotides, the CDR3 is TGCGCCAGCAGGACGTCCCAAGTCAGGGGGCGAGACACCATATATTTT. Residues: CASRTSQVRGRDTIYF.

The chain joins TRBV12-3 or TRBV12-4 to TRBJ2-1, with TRBD2 matching 7 bases. CDR3 size: 12 residues. J gave up 10 bases and V 3 bases, and 3 bases lay outside the gene matches. CDR3 residues: CASSLGGFEQFF. CDR3 sequence (DNA): TGTGCCAGCAGTTTGGGGGGGTTCGAGCAGTTCTTC.

J is TRBJ2-7 and V is TRBV6-2 or TRBV6-3, with D possibly TRBD2 on 6 matching bases. CDR1 MNHEY and CDR2 SVGEGT come from the germline V gene. The CDR3 totals 15 residues. The ends were cut back, 6 bases at V and 0 bases at J, with 15 bases in the middle. The CDR3 here is CASSHLATSSYEQYF. The DNA of the CDR3 is TGTGCCAGCAGCCACCTAGCGACTAGCTCCTACGAGCAGTACTTC.

The chain couples TRBV5-6 to TRBJ2-1, with TRBD2 matching 11 bases. The CDR3 has 16 amino acids. After removal of 2 bases from V and 3 bases from J, the junction contained 4 bases not matched to a gene. CDR1 SGHDT and CDR2 YYEEEE come from the germline V gene. The CDR3 protein is CASSFDSGRVYNEQFF. The CDR3 region has the DNA TGTGCCAGCAGCTTCGATAGCGGGAGGGTCTACAATGAGCAGTTCTTC.

The rearrangement links TRBV20-1 to TRBJ2-7, with D perhaps matching TRBD2 (7 bases). The germline gives CDR1 DFQATT, CDR2 SNEGSKA (reference sequence). Trimming pared 3 bases from V and 0 bases from J, leaving 27 bases between. CDR3 length: 19 residues. The chain's CDR3 is CSASSPGTRSGKSSYEQYF. The CDR3 region has the DNA TGCAGTGCTAGTTCCCCCGGGACAAGAAGCGGGAAGAGCTCCTACGAGCAGTACTTC.

V usage is TRBV7-2 and J usage is TRBJ1-6; 9 bases match TRBD1. The CDR3 sequence is 17 residues long. The ends lost 4 bases at V and 4 bases at J; junction bases unmatched: 8. Germline loops: CDR1 SGHTA, CDR2 FQGNSA. For the CDR3, the DNA is TGTGCCAGCAGCTCTAACAGGGGGCCAGGGTATAATTCACCCCTCCACTTT. This codes for CASSSNRGPGYNSPLHF.

The V gene is TRBV21-1, the J gene TRBJ1-3; the table's D call TRBD1 went unverified against the DNA. TRBV21-1 is marked as a pseudogene. The CDR3 contains 23 residues. The CDR3 region is CASSKAQNRQTQGQGAGGNTIYF. CDR3 bases: TGTGCCAGCAGCAAAGCTCAAAACCGGCAAACGCAGGGACAGGGGGCGGGTGGAAACACCATATATTTT.